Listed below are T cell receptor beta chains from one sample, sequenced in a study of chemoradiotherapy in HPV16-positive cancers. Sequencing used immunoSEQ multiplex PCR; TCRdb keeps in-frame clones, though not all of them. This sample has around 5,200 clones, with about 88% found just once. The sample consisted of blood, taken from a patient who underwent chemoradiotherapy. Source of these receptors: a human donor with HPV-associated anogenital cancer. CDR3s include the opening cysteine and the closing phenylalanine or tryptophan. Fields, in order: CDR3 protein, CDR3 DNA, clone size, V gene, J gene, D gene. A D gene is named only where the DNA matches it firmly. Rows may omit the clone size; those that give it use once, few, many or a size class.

CDR3: CASSVDQGGPNEKLFF
DNA: TGTGCCAGCAGCGTAGATCAGGGGGGCCCTAATGAAAAACTGTTTTTT
size: once
V: TRBV9
J: TRBJ1-4
D: TRBD1

CDR3: CASSMGQNSNQPQHF
DNA: TGTGCCAGCAGCATGGGACAGAATAGCAATCAGCCCCAGCATTTT
size: .
V: TRBV11-2
J: TRBJ1-5
D: TRBD1

CDR3: CAISEPPGHHFSYEQYF
DNA: TGTGCCATCAGTGAGCCTCCGGGACATCATTTCTCCTACGAGCAGTACTTC
size: .
V: TRBV10-3
J: TRBJ2-7
D: .

CDR3: CSVAGQYTDTQYF
DNA: TGCAGCGTCGCCGGGCAGTACACAGATACGCAGTATTTT
size: .
V: TRBV29-1
J: TRBJ2-3
D: .

CDR3: CASSPNRSPNSPLHF
DNA: TGTGCCAGCAGCCCAAACAGGAGCCCCAATTCACCCCTCCACTTT
size: few
V: TRBV11-2
J: TRBJ1-6
D: .

CDR3: CASSAQGLNTGELFF
DNA: TGTGCCAGCAGCGCGCAGGGGCTGAACACCGGGGAGCTGTTTTTT
size: .
V: TRBV11-3
J: TRBJ2-2
D: .

CDR3: CAWSVLYLERGVTTDTQYF
DNA: TGTGCCTGGAGTGTCCTATACCTAGAGCGGGGGGTAACCACAGATACGCAGTATTTT
size: .
V: TRBV30
J: TRBJ2-3
D: TRBD2

CDR3: CASSFSSSTDTQYF
DNA: TGTGCCAGCAGTTTTTCATCTAGCACAGATACGCAGTATTTT
size: .
V: TRBV27
J: TRBJ2-3
D: .

CDR3: CASSVSPPETQYF
DNA: TGTGCCAGCAGCGTCAGCCCCCCAGAGACCCAGTACTTC
size: .
V: TRBV9
J: TRBJ2-5
D: .

CDR3: CAWSVRGVRFTEAFF
DNA: TGTGCCTGGAGTGTACGCGGGGTCCGGTTCACTGAAGCTTTCTTT
size: .
V: TRBV30
J: TRBJ1-1
D: .

CDR3: CASSIAGTVSLYGYTF
DNA: TGTGCCAGCAGCATTGCCGGGACTGTCAGCCTCTATGGCTACACCTTC
size: .
V: TRBV11-2
J: TRBJ1-2
D: .

CDR3: CASSVEAGDSPLHF
DNA: TGTGCCAGCAGCGTAGAGGCAGGGGATTCACCCCTCCACTTT
size: .
V: TRBV9
J: TRBJ1-6
D: .

CDR3: CASSLGQGSEKLFF
DNA: TGCGCCAGCAGCTTAGGACAGGGAAGTGAAAAACTGTTTTTT
size: .
V: TRBV5-1
J: TRBJ1-4
D: TRBD1

CDR3: CASTGGWGGETQYF
DNA: TGTGCCAGCACCGGGGGATGGGGCGGGGAGACCCAGTACTTC
size: .
V: TRBV6-1
J: TRBJ2-5
D: .

CDR3: CASSQDHGQPQHF
DNA: TGCGCCAGCAGCCAAGATCACGGGCAGCCCCAGCATTTT
size: once
V: TRBV4-3
J: TRBJ1-5
D: .

CDR3: CASRSEQITEAFF
DNA: TGTGCCAGCAGGAGCGAACAGATCACTGAAGCTTTCTTT
size: .
V: TRBV2
J: TRBJ1-1
D: .

CDR3: CASSARTGGSQETQYF
DNA: TGTGCCAGCAGCGCCCGGACAGGGGGATCCCAAGAGACCCAGTACTTC
size: once
V: TRBV9
J: TRBJ2-5
D: TRBD1

CDR3: CASSRDRGNSPLHF
DNA: TGTGCCAGCAGCCGGGACAGGGGGAATTCACCCCTCCACTTT
size: .
V: TRBV14
J: TRBJ1-6
D: TRBD1

CDR3: CASSPFSIEKQFF
DNA: TGTGCTAGCAGCCCATTCTCCATAGAGAAGCAGTTCTTC
size: .
V: TRBV7-7
J: TRBJ2-1
D: .

CDR3: CATSREHREVGETQYF
DNA: TGTGCCACCAGCAGAGAGCACAGGGAGGTGGGAGAGACCCAGTACTTC
size: .
V: TRBV15
J: TRBJ2-5
D: .

CDR3: CASSLIGGPYEQYF
DNA: TGTGCCAGCAGCTTGATAGGGGGGCCCTACGAGCAGTACTTC
size: .
V: TRBV5-6
J: TRBJ2-7
D: .

CDR3: CSVESGTEAGNTIYF
DNA: TGCAGCGTTGAGTCGGGGACAGAAGCAGGAAACACCATATATTTT
size: .
V: TRBV29-1
J: TRBJ1-3
D: TRBD1

CDR3: CASSPGLYNEQFF
DNA: TGTGCCAGCAGCCCCGGACTATACAATGAGCAGTTCTTC
size: .
V: TRBV14
J: TRBJ2-1
D: .

CDR3: CASSQSRGGYTF
DNA: TGCGCCAGCAGTCAATCGAGGGGCGGCTACACCTTC
size: .
V: TRBV23-1
J: TRBJ1-2
D: .

CDR3: CASSLTGTEQFF
DNA: TGCGCCAGCAGTTTGACAGGGACTGAGCAGTTCTTC
size: .
V: TRBV5-1
J: TRBJ2-1
D: TRBD1

CDR3: CASSQDGANTEAFF
DNA: TGTGCCAGCAGCCAAGACGGTGCGAACACTGAAGCTTTCTTT
size: .
V: TRBV4-2
J: TRBJ1-1
D: .

CDR3: CASRQTANTGELFF
DNA: TGTGCCAGCAGGCAGACGGCGAACACCGGGGAGCTGTTTTTT
size: .
V: TRBV14
J: TRBJ2-2
D: .

CDR3: CATHSGGTEAFF
DNA: TGCGCCACCCATTCAGGGGGCACTGAAGCTTTCTTT
size: .
V: TRBV23-1
J: TRBJ1-1
D: TRBD1

CDR3: CASSPLRDRVDSYTF
DNA: TGTGCCAGCTCACCACTACGGGACAGGGTTGACAGCTACACCTTC
size: .
V: TRBV18
J: TRBJ1-2
D: TRBD1